The source of this TCR beta chain is a study of T-cell memory formation after mild COVID-19. Study overall: Clusters of TCRs were largely donor specific.

TCRdb passed the 5' RACE reads through MiXCR, listing each CDR3 protein once. The table has about 33,000 distinct CDR3 sequences, under 25% seen once; the top ten hold 1.5%. Study results and limitations: Nothing confirmed that second-wave clones peaking on day 37 were specific for SARS-CoV-2.

This clonotype has ten or more counts. What it binds is unknown. Material for sequencing was PBMCs or a T cell subset sorted from them (not recorded which). The receptor's source is an adult who had mild COVID-19 (a few samples of this study predate the infection). Cell type and time point are not known.

CDR3 amino acids: CASSFSSGRFYEQYF. DNA for the CDR3: TGTGCCAGCAGTTTCTCTAGCGGGAGGTTCTACGAGCAGTACTTC. This sequence joins TRBV12-3 or TRBV12-4 and TRBJ2-7; 11 bases agree with TRBD2. J lost 3 bases, V lost 3 bases, and 4 bases had no gene match. The CDR3 runs to 15 residues.